What follows is one TCR beta chain and its context. This entry comes from a study of control samples from healthy donors and cancer patients. Germline V lookup: CDR1 SGHVS, CDR2 FQNEAQ. V was trimmed by 3 bases and J by 0 bases, leaving 8 bases between them. The CDR3 length is 14 residues. Data came from immunoSEQ multiplex PCR; TCRdb stores just in-frame clones and leaves some out. The sample holds around 90,000 clones, under 90% seen once. The receptor was derived from a woman aged 40-49 years in good health. The sample was blood. The V gene is TRBV7-8, the J gene TRBJ1-1; D remains unclear. CDR3 protein: CASSFAGLNTEAFF. CDR3 nucleotide sequence: TGTGCCAGCAGCTTTGCGGGCCTGAACACTGAAGCTTTCTTT. The full variable domain, in which reference TRBV7-8 and TRBJ1-1 provide the parts outside the CDR3, is GAGVSQSPRYKVAKRGQDVALRCDPISGHVSLFWYQQALGQGPEFLTYFQNEAQLDKSGLPSDRFFAERPEGSVSTLKIQRTQQEDSAVYLCASSFAGLNTEAFFGQGTRLTVV.